These 15 T cell receptor beta chains share one sample of origin, sequenced in a study of regulatory T cells. Study-level findings and limits: Hydrophobic residues at CDR3 positions 6 and 7 were enriched in conventional CD4+ T cells of CD3G-deficient patients.

No antigen has been assigned to these receptors. Primers: 52 TRBV forward and 13 TRBJ reverse. Sequencing used immunoSEQ multiplex PCR; TCRdb keeps in-frame clones, though not all of them. The sample contains over 25,000 clones, roughly 92% of which appear only once. The sequencing sample was made of conventional CD4+ T cells sorted from blood. The receptors shown here come from a child aged 2-15 years with CD3G deficiency.

V and J are TRBV6-1 and TRBJ2-7; 12 positions agree with TRBD1. With 6 bases clipped from V and 6 bases from J, the junction kept 9 bases outside the gene matches. The length of the CDR3 is 15 residues. Germline V gene sequence: CDR1 MNHNS, CDR2 SASEGT. CDR3 in amino acids: CASRSSGTGGVEQYF. The CDR3 region has the DNA TGTGCCAGCAGATCATCCGGGACAGGGGGCGTCGAGCAGTACTTC.

The chain uses TRBV5-1 and TRBJ2-1; either TRBD1 or TRBD2 may supply D (5 bases each). The V and J ends lost 0 bases and 7 bases respectively, with 11 bases between them. Germline CDR1 is SGHRS and CDR2 is YFSETQ. The CDR3 totals 14 residues. CDR3 amino acids: CASSLEGRVNEQFF. In DNA, the CDR3 is TGCGCCAGCAGCTTGGAGGGGAGAGTGAATGAGCAGTTCTTC.

This clone was seen just once. The chain carries TRBV28 and TRBJ1-5; possibly TRBD1 for D (6 bases). The germline CDR1 and CDR2 sequences are MDHEN and SYDVKM. V was cut by 3 bases and J by 3 bases, with 9 bases left in between. The CDR3 contains 14 residues. CDR3 bases: TGTGCCAGCAGTTTGGGGGGGGCCAATCAGCCCCAGCATTTT. Protein sequence: CASSLGGANQPQHF.

This rearrangement joins TRBV6-6 to TRBJ2-3; 7 bases are shared with TRBD2. V shed 3 bases, J shed 0 bases, and the junction held 3 bases outside the gene matches. The CDR3 runs 15 residues. Germline V gene lookup returns CDR1 MNHNY and CDR2 SVGAGI (reference sequence). CDR3 in DNA: TGTGCCAGCAGTTATAGGGAGGGTAGCACAGATACGCAGTATTTT. This sequence encodes CASSYREGSTDTQYF.

This chain connects TRBV6-1 to TRBJ2-5; D is uncertain. Germline CDR1 and CDR2: MNHNS and SASEGT. The V gene lost 3 bases and the J gene lost 5 bases, with 4 bases spanning the gap. The CDR3 extends over 11 amino acids. In DNA, the CDR3 is TGTGCCAGCAGTGAGTTTGAGACCCAGTACTTC. Its protein product is CASSEFETQYF.

The chain couples TRBV28 to TRBJ2-7; tentative D call: TRBD2 (5 bases). V shed 3 bases and J shed 5 bases, with 11 bases lying between them. The CDR3 length is 13 residues. Germline values: CDR1 MDHEN, CDR2 SYDVKM. The CDR3 nucleotides are TGTGCCAGCAGTTTTCGCTTGAGGGACGAGCAGTACTTC. Its protein is CASSFRLRDEQYF.

This clone was picked up one time. The J gene is TRBJ1-5, the V gene TRBV28; D is uncertain. Deletions cut 7 bases from V and 0 bases from J, with 10 bases between. The CDR3 extends over 14 amino acids. The germline CDR1 and CDR2 sequences are MDHEN and SYDVKM. CDR3 DNA sequence: TGTGCCAGCAACAGACATTATAGCAATCAGCCCCAGCATTTT. Amino acid sequence: CASNRHYSNQPQHF.

V and J are TRBV6-1 and TRBJ2-7; TRBD2 is a possible D gene (6 bases). Trimming removed 5 bases at V and 2 bases at J, with 16 bases between. The CDR3 has 15 amino acids. The V gene's germline CDR1 is MNHNS and CDR2 SASEGT. The CDR3 DNA follows: TGTGCCAGCAGTAGAACCGGGACGGGGGCCTACGAGCAGTACTTC. This gives the protein CASSRTGTGAYEQYF.

V usage is TRBV28 and J usage is TRBJ2-7; D is unclear. CDR3 length: 12 amino acids. Germline-derived CDR1 and CDR2 are MDHEN and SYDVKM. Trimming removed 6 bases from V and 3 bases from J, with 9 bases in between. CDR3 amino acids: CASSPESYEQYF. The CDR3 bases are TGTGCCAGCAGCCCCGAGAGCTACGAGCAGTACTTC.

The chain carries TRBV7-9 and TRBJ2-7; the D gene could be TRBD1 or TRBD2 (5 bases each). CDR1 and CDR2 (germline): SEHNR, FQNEAQ (reference sequence). The CDR3 spans 12 residues. The V and J ends lost 3 bases and 9 bases respectively, with 12 bases between them. The CDR3 spells CASSLGPSPQYF. The CDR3 DNA follows: TGTGCCAGCAGCTTGGGACCCAGCCCGCAGTACTTC.

In nucleotides, the CDR3 is TGCGCCAGCAGCCCCTCCCCTCGGCGGAACACTGAAGCTTTCTTT. It specifies CASSPSPRRNTEAFF. The chain combines TRBV5-1 with TRBJ1-1; D is ambiguous. The length of the CDR3 is 15 residues. V dropped 4 bases and J dropped 1 base, with 14 bases sitting between them. CDR1 is SGHRS and CDR2 is YFSETQ in the germline V gene.

This clone was seen once. The J gene is TRBJ1-5, the V gene TRBV28, with unresolved D. This CDR3 region has 13 residues. Trimming cost V 2 bases and J 6 bases, with 8 bases left between them. From germline, CDR1 is MDHEN and CDR2 SYDVKM. CDR3 residues: CASSLVWGQPQHF. CDR3 DNA sequence: TGTGCCAGCAGTTTAGTCTGGGGTCAGCCCCAGCATTTT.

The V and J genes are TRBV5-1 and TRBJ2-7; D is perhaps TRBD1 (6 bases). The CDR3 has 14 residues. Germline values: CDR1 SGHRS, CDR2 YFSETQ. Trimming cost V 4 bases and J 4 bases, with 15 bases left between them. The CDR3 DNA follows: TGCGCCAGCAGCCGAGGCGACAGGATTTACGAGCAGTACTTC. Protein product: CASSRGDRIYEQYF.

This chain joins TRBV19 and TRBJ2-7; 8 bases are shared with TRBD1. The germline CDR1 and CDR2 sequences are LNHDA and SQIVND (reference sequence). With 5 bases clipped from V and 4 bases from J, the junction kept 10 bases outside the gene matches. The CDR3 runs to 15 residues. Here the CDR3 reads CASSVRGTGGYEQYF. CDR3 in DNA: TGTGCCAGTAGTGTCAGGGGGACAGGTGGTTACGAGCAGTACTTC.

The CDR3 sequence is CAISGGKGRGYTF. DNA for the CDR3: TGTGCCATCAGTGGTGGGAAGGGGAGAGGCTACACCTTC. This rearrangement joins TRBV10-3 to TRBJ1-2, with D maybe TRBD1 (5 bases). The germline V gene encodes CDR1 ENHRY and CDR2 SYGVKD. Trimming took 4 bases from V and 8 from J, leaving 14 bases between them. This CDR3 has 13 residues.